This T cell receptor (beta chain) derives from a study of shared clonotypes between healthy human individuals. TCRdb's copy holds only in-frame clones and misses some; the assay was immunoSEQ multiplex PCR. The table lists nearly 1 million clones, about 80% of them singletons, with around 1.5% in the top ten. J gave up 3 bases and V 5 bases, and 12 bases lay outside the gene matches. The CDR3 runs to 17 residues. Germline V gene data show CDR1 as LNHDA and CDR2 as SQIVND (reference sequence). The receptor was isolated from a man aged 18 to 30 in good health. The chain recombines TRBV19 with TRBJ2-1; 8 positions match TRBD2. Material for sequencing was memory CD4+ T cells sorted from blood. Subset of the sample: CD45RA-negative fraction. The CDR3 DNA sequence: TGTGCCAGTAGTGAAACCCCCGGGAGGGCAATCTACAATGAGCAGTTCTTC. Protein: CASSETPGRAIYNEQFF.